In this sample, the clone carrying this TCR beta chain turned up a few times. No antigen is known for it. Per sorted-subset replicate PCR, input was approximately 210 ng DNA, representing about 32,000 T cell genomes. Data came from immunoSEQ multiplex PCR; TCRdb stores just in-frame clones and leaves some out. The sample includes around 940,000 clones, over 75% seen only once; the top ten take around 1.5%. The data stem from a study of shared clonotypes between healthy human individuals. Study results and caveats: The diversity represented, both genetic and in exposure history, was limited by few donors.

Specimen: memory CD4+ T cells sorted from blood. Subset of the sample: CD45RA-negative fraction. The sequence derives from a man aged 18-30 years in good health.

CDR3 sequence (DNA): TGTGCCAGCAGTGGAGGGTCGGGGGCGCGCAATTCACCCCTCCACTTT. Amino acid sequence: CASSGGSGARNSPLHF. The chain combines TRBV2 with TRBJ1-6; D possibly corresponds to TRBD1 (6 bases). This CDR3 spans 16 amino acids. From germline, CDR1 is SNHLY and CDR2 FYNNEI. V gave up 4 bases and J gave up 7 bases, with 17 bases separating them.